A selection of T cell receptor beta chains follows, all from one sample in a study of T cell repertoires in cytomegalovirus infection. TCRdb called the reads again in MiXCR, with one record for every CDR3 protein. The data contain under 850,000 distinct CDR3 sequences, under 40% of them seen just once; the ten biggest clones take up about 2.8%. The specimen sequenced was PBMCs. The receptors come from a human donor in good health (CMV status not recorded). Some clones in this sample may be carry-over from other donors' samples. Each CDR3 is given with its conserved first and last residue. A D gene is named only where the DNA matches it firmly. A clone size is listed for some rows: how often the clone was seen (once, few, many), or a class if it is expanded.

cdr3_nt cdr3_aa v_call d_call j_call clone_size
TGTGCCAGCAGCCTCTCCTCGGCGGGGGCTGGGGAGACCCAGTACTTC CASSLSSAGAGETQYF TRBV7-8 . TRBJ2-5 few
TGTGCCAGCAGCTCATACCTCACCGGGACAGACTACGAGCAGTACTTC CASSSYLTGTDYEQYF TRBV7-9 TRBD1 TRBJ2-7 .
TGTGCCAGCAGCTGGGGGACTAGTCTTCCCGGGGAGCTGTTTTTT CASSWGTSLPGELFF TRBV7-2 TRBD2 TRBJ2-2 .
TGTGCCGGGGGGGACTGGGCCACAGATACGCAGTATTTT CAGGDWATDTQYF TRBV7-9 TRBD2 TRBJ2-3 .
TGTGCCACCAGTGACCCCCCAGAGGGGGTGGGCGATGAGCAGTTCTTC CATSDPPEGVGDEQFF TRBV24-1 . TRBJ2-1 few
TGTGCCAGCAGCCAAGATGCCAGTGGGAATGGCTACACCTTC CASSQDASGNGYTF TRBV3-1 . TRBJ1-2 few
TGTGCCAGGGAAACCAATGGGTTCCGGAATGGCTACACCTTC CARETNGFRNGYTF TRBV2 . TRBJ1-2 few
TGTGCCAGCAGCTTAGTCCAGCAGTTCTTC CASSLVQQFF TRBV7-2 . TRBJ2-1 few
TGTGCCAGCTCACCACTCGTCCAGGGGCTGATTAACTATGGCTACACCTTC CASSPLVQGLINYGYTF TRBV18 . TRBJ1-2 .
TGCGCCAGCAGCCCTAGGACAGGGGGGAACAATGAGCAGTTCTTC CASSPRTGGNNEQFF TRBV5-1 TRBD1 TRBJ2-1 few
TGTGCCAGCAGCTTAGTTCTAGGGCGGACCGGGGAGCTGTTTTTT CASSLVLGRTGELFF TRBV7-2 . TRBJ2-2 few
TGTGCCAGCAGTCTCTACGGGGAGTCGGGCAATCAGCCCCAGCATTTT CASSLYGESGNQPQHF TRBV27 . TRBJ1-5 .
TGCGCCAGCAGCCAACGTGGCGGGATCTCTAGCACAGATACGCAGTATTTT CASSQRGGISSTDTQYF TRBV4-1 . TRBJ2-3 .
TGTGCCAGCAGTTACTCTGTGACGGGGGGCTACACCTTC CASSYSVTGGYTF TRBV6-6 . TRBJ1-2 few
TGTGCCTGGAGTTGGGGAGGAACAGATACGCAGTATTTT CAWSWGGTDTQYF TRBV30 . TRBJ2-3 once
TGTGCCAGCAGTTACTCCGGACTAGCGGGCCAAGAGACCCAGTACTTC CASSYSGLAGQETQYF TRBV28 TRBD2 TRBJ2-5 few
TGTGCCAGCAGCTTAGCTGGGGGCCCCGACAGGGCCATCGCTGAAGCTTTCTTT CASSLAGGPDRAIAEAFF TRBV7-6 TRBD1 TRBJ1-1 .
TGTGCCAGCGGGACCGCCACATTTCAGCCCCAGCATTTT CASGTATFQPQHF TRBV7-2 . TRBJ1-5 .
TGCAGCGCCGCAAGACTAGCGGGAGGGAATGAGCAGTTCTTC CSAARLAGGNEQFF TRBV29-1 TRBD2 TRBJ2-1 .
TGTGCCAGCAGCTTAGGTCCCGGGGGGACCCAGTACTTC CASSLGPGGTQYF TRBV7-2 . TRBJ2-5 few
TGTGCCAGCAGTTTAGCGCTCGCAGCTAACACTGAAGCTTTCTTT CASSLALAANTEAFF TRBV12-3/TRBV12-4 . TRBJ1-1 many
TGTGCCAGCAGTTTCCGGGACTTCACAGATACGCAGTATTTT CASSFRDFTDTQYF TRBV6-2/TRBV6-3 . TRBJ2-3 few
TGTGCCATCGAATATCATAGCCCAATGAATTACTACGAGCAGTACTTC CAIEYHSPMNYYEQYF TRBV10-3 . TRBJ2-7 .
TGTGCCAGCAGCTTACGGACTAGCGGGGGGCCAGGAGATACGCAGTATTTT CASSLRTSGGPGDTQYF TRBV7-3 TRBD2 TRBJ2-3 many
TGTGCCAGCAGTTCAGGGTTAGATGGCTACACCTTC CASSSGLDGYTF TRBV6-5 . TRBJ1-2 .
TGCGCCAGCAGCTTGGGTCTAGCGGGAGGTAACAATGAGCAGTTCTTC CASSLGLAGGNNEQFF TRBV5-1 TRBD2 TRBJ2-1 .
TGCAGTGCTAGAGAACTGGGGGGCTCCTATAATTCACCCCTCCACTTT CSARELGGSYNSPLHF TRBV20-1 . TRBJ1-6 few
TGTGCCGCTGAATCGACCCATGGCTACACCTTC CAAESTHGYTF TRBV19 . TRBJ1-2 .
TGTGCCAGCAGTTTAGGGACCGCAATTGAAGCTTTCTTT CASSLGTAIEAFF TRBV28 . TRBJ1-1 .
TGCAGTGCTAGTCGGGGCCAGTCGAACAAGGAGCAGTACTTC CSASRGQSNKEQYF TRBV20-1 . TRBJ2-7 .
TGTGCCAGCAGCGGAAGACGGGGGAGCTCCTACGAGCAGTACTTC CASSGRRGSSYEQYF TRBV11-2 . TRBJ2-7 .
TGTGCCAGCAGTTTTGTCCGGGTCAATCAGCCCCAGCATTTT CASSFVRVNQPQHF TRBV28 . TRBJ1-5 many
TGTGCCAGCAGCTTAGGCCAGGGCTCGAATTCACCCCTCCACTTT CASSLGQGSNSPLHF TRBV7-2 . TRBJ1-6 many
TGTGCCAGCAGTTTTGAGGGAGGCAATCAGCCCCAGCATTTT CASSFEGGNQPQHF TRBV12-3/TRBV12-4 . TRBJ1-5 .
TGTGCCAGCAGCAATAGCGGGAGGGCCGTAATGGCCGGGGAGCTGTTTTTT CASSNSGRAVMAGELFF TRBV7-8 TRBD2 TRBJ2-2 many
TGTGCCATCAGTGAGGCTGGCGGACCTGAAGCTTTCTTT CAISEAGGPEAFF TRBV10-3 . TRBJ1-1 .
TGTGCCAGCTCGGTGTGGGATACGCAGTATTTT CASSVWDTQYF TRBV18 . TRBJ2-3 .
TGTGCCAGCAGCTGGGGAAGGCCGAACACCGGGGAGCTGTTTTTT CASSWGRPNTGELFF TRBV5-4 . TRBJ2-2 many
TGTGCCAGCAGCTATGGGTGGGGAGAGGGTACGCAGTATTTT CASSYGWGEGTQYF TRBV7-3 . TRBJ2-3 few
TGCAGCGTTGTAAGGCAGGGGAGATCCTACGAGCAGTACTTC CSVVRQGRSYEQYF TRBV29-1 . TRBJ2-7 .
TGTGCCAGCAGTTTCCCGGGAACCGGGATGAACACTGAAGCTTTCTTT CASSFPGTGMNTEAFF TRBV6-1 . TRBJ1-1 .
TGCAGTGCCACCACCTATCCGGGGAATGAGCAGTTCTTC CSATTYPGNEQFF TRBV20-1 . TRBJ2-1 .
TGTGCCAGTAGTACCCCGGGAGCTAGGAACGAGCAGTACTTC CASSTPGARNEQYF TRBV19 . TRBJ2-7 .
TGTGCCAGTAGTTACGACAGGACATCCTACGAGCAGTACTTC CASSYDRTSYEQYF TRBV19 . TRBJ2-7 few
TGTGCCAGCAGCTCCACGGGAGGGACTAGCGGCTTCACAGATACGCAGTATTTT CASSSTGGTSGFTDTQYF TRBV7-8 TRBD2 TRBJ2-3 few
TGTGCCAGCAGGATACTAGCGGGAGGTGAGCAGTTCTTC CASRILAGGEQFF TRBV2 TRBD2 TRBJ2-1 .
TGTGCCAGCTCAGCTAAGGACAGCTCTGGAAACACCATATATTTT CASSAKDSSGNTIYF TRBV18 . TRBJ1-3 .
TGTGCCAGCAGCTCGAGGGACGTCGGCCAGCAGTACTTC CASSSRDVGQQYF TRBV7-2 . TRBJ2-7 few
TGTGCCAGCAGCTTTGGGGGACTAGCGGGAGGAGGGTCCTACAATGAGCAGTTCTTC CASSFGGLAGGGSYNEQFF TRBV7-9 TRBD2 TRBJ2-1 .
TGTGCCAGCGACTCCTTGGACAGGACCCACACCGGGGAGCTGTTTTTT CASDSLDRTHTGELFF TRBV2 TRBD1 TRBJ2-2 once
TGTGCCTGGAGCCCCGGGGGAAACACCATATATTTT CAWSPGGNTIYF TRBV30 . TRBJ1-3 .
TGTGCCAGCAGCCCCGTCGGGACGCAAGTCCACGAGCAGTACTTC CASSPVGTQVHEQYF TRBV28 . TRBJ2-7 .
TGTGCCACACCGCAGGTTGGAGTGGGGGATGAGCAGTTCTTC CATPQVGVGDEQFF TRBV7-9 . TRBJ2-1 .
TGTGCCAGCAGCTCGACCAAAACTAAGCGCGATGAGCAGTTCTTC CASSSTKTKRDEQFF TRBV7-9 . TRBJ2-1 .
TGCAGTGCTAGAGATCAGTACCAGGGTTTGAAGGACACTGAAGCTTTCTTT CSARDQYQGLKDTEAFF TRBV20-1 . TRBJ1-1 .